The 23 T cell receptor beta chains presented below share a single source sample, sequenced in a study of T-cell reconstitution after alpha-beta-depleted transplantation in children. Unique molecular identifiers were incorporated into the prepared TCRbeta library. MiXCR, run by TCRdb on the PCR reads, gives a single entry per CDR3 protein. The table shows about 400,000 distinct CDR3 sequences, with 15% to 20% occurring only once. Sequenced material: PBMCs, mostly from graft donor cells, taken 360 days after TCRalphabeta/CD19-depleted stem cell transplant. These receptors were collected from a boy in the first two years of life who had a stem cell transplant for Wiskott-Aldrich syndrome, so the T cells may come from the graft donor.

This chain joins TRBV6-5 and TRBJ2-1, with a possible D match to TRBD2 (7 bases). The CDR3 contains 16 residues. CDR1 and CDR2 from the germline V gene are MNHEY and SVGAGI. Trimming cost V 0 bases and J 5 bases, with 14 bases left between them. The CDR3 reads CASSYSGGRVNNEQFF. CDR3 sequence (DNA): TGTGCCAGCAGTTACTCGGGGGGGCGGGTGAACAATGAGCAGTTCTTC.

This clonotype was picked up one time. This chain uses TRBV5-1 with TRBJ2-7, with 8 bases lining up with TRBD1. Germline V gene lookup returns CDR1 SGHRS and CDR2 YFSETQ. After removal of 4 bases from V and 1 base from J, the junction contained 7 bases not matched to a gene. The CDR3 runs to 15 residues. CDR3 protein: CASSPYRDRSYEQYF. CDR3 bases: TGCGCCAGCAGCCCGTACCGGGACAGGTCCTACGAGCAGTACTTC.

V usage is TRBV12-3 or TRBV12-4 and J usage is TRBJ2-5; TRBD1 aligns across 9 bases. This CDR3 comprises 13 residues. V lost 7 bases to trimming and J lost 10 bases; unmatched junction nucleotides: 10. The chain's CDR3 is CASTHLGQGVQYF. The CDR3 DNA follows: TGTGCCAGCACCCACTTGGGACAGGGAGTCCAGTACTTC.

This clonotype was counted a few times. V and J are TRBV5-1 and TRBJ2-5; TRBD1 is a possible D gene (7 bases). V was trimmed by 4 bases and J by 3 bases, leaving 13 bases between them. The germline gives CDR1 SGHRS, CDR2 YFSETQ. This CDR3 is 14 amino acids long. In DNA form, the CDR3 reads TGCGCCAGCAGCGGAGGGACAGAAAAAGAGACCCAGTACTTC. Translation: CASSGGTEKETQYF.

This clonotype was counted only a few times. J is TRBJ2-3 and V is TRBV3-1; 11 bases line up with TRBD2. This CDR3 comprises 19 residues. Losses at the gene ends were 4 bases for V and 2 bases for J; bases not matched to a gene: 14. Germline lookup yields CDR1 LGHDT and CDR2 YNNKEL (reference sequence). For the CDR3, the DNA is TGTGCCAGCAGCCCAAGACGGAAACTAGCGGGGGTTTCCACAGATACGCAGTATTTT. Translation: CASSPRRKLAGVSTDTQYF.

This clonotype appeared a few times. This chain connects TRBV29-1 to TRBJ2-1; D is uncertain. The CDR3 covers 18 residues. The germline V and J ends were trimmed by 1 base and 0 bases, with 19 bases remaining between them. CDR1 SQVTM and CDR2 ANQGSEA come from the germline V gene. CDR3: CSVEGRDLVALSYNEQFF. The CDR3 DNA is TGCAGCGTTGAAGGTCGCGATTTAGTAGCCCTCTCCTACAATGAGCAGTTCTTC.

This clonotype was seen more than once but under ten times. The genes are TRBV4-3 and TRBJ2-1, with 7 bases matching TRBD2. The CDR3 contains 19 residues. The germline CDR1 and CDR2 sequences are LGHNA and YSLEER. J lost 0 bases, V lost 1 base, and 12 bases had no gene match. The chain's CDR3 is CASSQVLPGRERSYNEQFF. The DNA of the CDR3 is TGCGCCAGCAGCCAAGTCCTACCGGGGAGGGAGCGCTCCTACAATGAGCAGTTCTTC.

This clonotype was recorded a few times. The CDR3 spells CASSFDFPITANTGELFF. CDR3 coding DNA: TGTGCCAGCAGTTTTGACTTCCCCATCACGGCGAACACCGGGGAGCTGTTTTTT. The chain uses TRBV12-3 or TRBV12-4 and TRBJ2-2; unclear D gene. The V end lost 3 bases, the J end lost 0 bases, and 17 bases lay between the germline ends. The CDR3 covers 18 residues.

This rearrangement joins TRBV10-3 to TRBJ2-3; maybe TRBD2 (5 bases). This CDR3 comprises 17 residues. Germline CDR1 ENHRY, CDR2 SYGVKD. Trimming pared 5 bases from V and 2 bases from J, leaving 20 bases between. CDR3 DNA sequence: TGTGCCATCAGTCGTGACTCCCTACCGACTAACACAGATACGCAGTATTTT. Protein: CAISRDSLPTNTDTQYF.

This chain links TRBV5-5 with TRBJ2-3; the D is unclear. The germline V and J ends were trimmed by 0 bases and 2 bases, with 4 bases remaining between them. Germline CDR1 and CDR2: SGHKS and YYEKEE (reference sequence). CDR3 length: 13 amino acids. The CDR3 nucleotides are TGTGCCAGCAGCTTGGGGGACACAGATACGCAGTATTTT. Translated, it gives CASSLGDTDTQYF.

V usage is TRBV4-3 and J usage is TRBJ2-1, with 10 nucleotides matching TRBD2. Unmatched junction bases numbered 5, after V lost 0 bases and J lost 9 bases. Germline CDR1 and CDR2: LGHNA and YSLEER. The CDR3 length is 15 residues. CDR3 loop: CASSQDWGLASEQFF. The CDR3, as DNA: TGCGCCAGCAGCCAAGATTGGGGACTAGCGAGTGAGCAGTTCTTC.

The chain carries TRBV20-1 and TRBJ2-7, with D possibly being TRBD2 (5 bases). Germline CDR1 DFQATT, CDR2 SNEGSKA (reference sequence). V lost 8 bases, J lost 5 bases, and 22 bases lay in between. This CDR3 has 14 residues. The DNA of the CDR3 is TGCAGTCCTCTCCCGTACCGGGAAGTCGACGAGCAGTACTTC. It codes for CSPLPYREVDEQYF.

This sequence joins TRBV27 and TRBJ1-5, with D uncertain. Trimming removed 5 bases at V and 3 bases at J, with 14 bases between. The CDR3 loop spans 15 amino acids. The V gene's germline CDR1 is MNHEY and CDR2 SMNVEV (reference sequence). CDR3 sequence reads: CASSPTGVNNQPQHF. DNA for the CDR3: TGTGCCAGCAGTCCTACGGGAGTGAACAATCAGCCCCAGCATTTT.

The DNA for the CDR3 is TGTGCCAGCAGCTTGGACCCCTACACTGAAGCTTTCTTT. Amino acids: CASSLDPYTEAFF. The rearrangement joins TRBV5-5 to TRBJ1-1; D remains unclear. Trimming took 0 bases from V and 3 from J, leaving 6 bases between them. This CDR3 is built from 13 residues. Germline V lookup: CDR1 SGHKS, CDR2 YYEKEE (reference sequence).

This clonotype was counted at least ten times. The rearrangement uses TRBV11-2 and TRBJ2-1; the D call may be TRBD1 or TRBD2 (6 bases each). CDR1 is SGHAT and CDR2 is FQNNGV in the germline V gene. This CDR3 contains 16 residues. V was pared by 0 bases and J by 2 bases, with 11 bases between. The CDR3 DNA reads TGTGCCAGCAGCTTAGACCAGGGGAGGACCTACAATGAGCAGTTCTTC. Amino acid sequence: CASSLDQGRTYNEQFF.

The rearrangement uses TRBV6-1 and TRBJ2-1, with a weak D call TRBD1 (6 bases). Germline V gene sequence: CDR1 MNHNS, CDR2 SASEGT. The CDR3 runs 15 residues. Trimming stripped 5 bases from V and 4 bases from J, with 15 bases between. This CDR3 reads CASSQQGGRYNEQFF. In nucleotides, the CDR3 is TGTGCCAGCAGTCAACAGGGTGGGCGTTACAATGAGCAGTTCTTC.

This clonotype occurred a few times. This chain joins TRBV2 and TRBJ2-7; no clear D gene. The V end was cut by 3 bases, the J end by 2 bases, with 14 bases between. This CDR3 has 15 residues. CDR1 SNHLY and CDR2 FYNNEI come from the germline V gene. The CDR3 spells CASSDYQALTYEQYF. CDR3 nucleotide sequence: TGTGCCAGCAGTGATTACCAGGCCCTAACCTACGAGCAGTACTTC. Full variable domain (rest looked up from reference TRBV2 and TRBJ2-7): EPEVTQTPSHQVTQMGQEVILRCVPISNHLYFYWYRQILGQKVEFLVSFYNNEISEKSEIFDDQFSVERPDGSNFTLKIRSTKLEDSAMYFCASSDYQALTYEQYFGPGTRLTVT.

This clonotype occurred a few times. This chain links TRBV19 with TRBJ2-3; possible D gene TRBD2, 5 bases. The germline V and J ends were trimmed by 5 bases and 2 bases, with 17 bases remaining between them. CDR1 is LNHDA, CDR2 SQIVND, per germline (reference sequence). The CDR3 totals 16 residues. CDR3 residues: CASSPHRRGFTDTQYF. Written as DNA, the CDR3 is TGTGCCAGTAGTCCGCACCGACGAGGGTTCACAGATACGCAGTATTTT.

This clonotype was observed a few times. V and J are TRBV7-8 and TRBJ2-1; 7 bases fit TRBD1. The V gene end was trimmed by 4 bases and the J gene end by 4 bases; junction bases not matched to a gene: 7. This CDR3 has 15 residues. Germline CDR1 and CDR2: SGHVS and FQNEAQ. This CDR3 reads CASSSKDRLYNEQFF. CDR3 DNA: TGTGCCAGCAGCTCCAAGGACAGGTTGTACAATGAGCAGTTCTTC.

The table lists this clonotype with a few counts. CDR3 coding DNA: TGCAGTGCCAGTGAGGGGGCGGGAGATACGCAGTATTTT. The encoded protein is CSASEGAGDTQYF. The chain is built from TRBV20-1 and TRBJ2-3; 7 nucleotides match TRBD1. CDR1 is DFQATT and CDR2 is SNEGSKA in the germline V gene (reference sequence). The CDR3 covers 13 residues. The V segment lost 6 bases and the J segment 5 bases; nucleotides outside the gene matches: 8.

This clonotype was detected only once. The chain links TRBV20-1 to TRBJ2-5, with 12 positions matching TRBD2. The trim removed 1 base at V and 0 bases at J, leaving 12 bases unmatched. Germline V gives CDR1 DFQATT, CDR2 SNEGSKA (reference sequence). The CDR3 loop spans 19 amino acids. CDR3 loop: CSARVAVLLAGGNQETQYF. The DNA for the CDR3 is TGCAGTGCTAGAGTCGCAGTCCTACTAGCGGGAGGCAACCAAGAGACCCAGTACTTC.

The chain is built from TRBV6-5 and TRBJ2-1, with 13 bases identical to TRBD2. CDR3 size: 15 residues. Germline V gene data show CDR1 as MNHEY and CDR2 as SVGAGI. V was pared by 2 bases and J by 7 bases, with 2 bases of the junction left unmatched. CDR3 amino acids: CASSYLTSGRNEQFF. The CDR3 DNA reads as TGTGCCAGCAGTTACCTGACTAGCGGGAGGAATGAGCAGTTCTTC.

This clonotype was counted between two and nine times. This rearrangement joins TRBV2 to TRBJ2-3; TRBD2 is a possible D gene (5 bases). V was cut by 5 bases and J by 0 bases, with 12 bases left in between. The CDR3 is 15 residues long. Germline V gives CDR1 SNHLY, CDR2 FYNNEI. CDR3 nucleotides: TGTGCCAGCAGTATAGCGTCATTTAGCACAGATACGCAGTATTTT. Amino acids: CASSIASFSTDTQYF.